The present T cell receptor (beta chain) was sequenced within a study of cytomegalovirus exposure and HLA in healthy donors. Study outcomes and limitations: TCR beta sequences reportedly predicted most subjects' HLA-A and HLA-B alleles accurately.

Primers included in the PCR were 60 Vbeta and 13 Jbeta primers. Produced via immunoSEQ multiplex PCR; TCRdb's table is partial and in-frame only. The table includes around 150,000 clones, more than 70% detected once. CDR1 and CDR2 from the germline V gene are SQVTM and ANQGSEA. The ends were cut back, 0 bases at V and 1 base at J, with 4 bases in the middle. The CDR3 is made up of 12 amino acids. To note about this clone: What it binds is unknown.

Sequencing input: PBMCs. This chain connects TRBV29-1 to TRBJ2-7; D unclear. The receptor was derived from a man aged 45 to 65 in good health and CMV-seronegative. For the CDR3, the DNA is TGCAGCGTTGAAGATTTATCCTACGAGCAGTACTTC. Translating gives CSVEDLSYEQYF.